A selection of T cell receptor beta chains follows, all from one sample in a study of blood T cell repertoires in COVID-19. Using immunoSEQ multiplex PCR, the repertoire was profiled, and TCRdb retains in-frame clones only, with some absent. The sample records roughly 220,000 clones, approximately 85% being singletons. The specimen was peripheral blood. The receptor set was obtained from a woman of 80 years or more with COVID-19, enrolled during active disease. The conserved cysteine and the conserved F or W are not part of the CDR3 here. A clone size is listed for some rows: how often the clone was seen (once, few, many), or a class if it is expanded.

>14|TRBV7-9|few|TRBJ2-3
ASSLRRMGGGDTQY
>11|TRBV30|NA|TRBJ2-1
AWSDGSPREQF
>13|TRBV5-1|NA|TRBJ1-1
ASSLYRGANTEAF
>12|TRBV5-1|NA|TRBJ2-3
ASRQGPRTDTQY
>11|TRBV7-3|NA|TRBJ2-1
ASSPRSRNEQF
>12|TRBV19|NA|TRBJ1-3
ASRRTGDGNTIY
>10|TRBV11-2|few|TRBJ2-7
ASSLYRYEQY
>11|TRBV6-4|NA|TRBJ2-1
ASSEQGASEQF
>11|TRBV5-6|NA|TRBJ2-7
ASSLGLSLEQY
>11|TRBV7-2|NA|TRBJ1-5
ASSPRGDQPQH
>11|TRBV28|NA|TRBJ1-1
ASSLPQNTEAF
>14|TRBV18|NA|TRBJ1-2
ASSLQAAGFDYGYT
>12|TRBV5-1|NA|TRBJ1-4
ASSWDRANEKLF
>13|TRBV5-1|NA|TRBJ2-2
ASSPGGINTGELF
>12|TRBV4-2|once|TRBJ1-1
ASSQAGQGTEAF
>12|TRBV6-2/TRBV6-3|NA|TRBJ2-5
ASSYSTSKETQY
>10|TRBV7-2|NA|TRBJ2-1
ASSTYGNEQF
>12|TRBV28|NA|TRBJ2-7
ASSLSGASYEQY
>14|TRBV28|NA|TRBJ2-4
ASSSGTTLAKNIQY
>11|TRBV19|NA|TRBJ1-5
ASRRTGNQPQH
>14|TRBV7-2|NA|TRBJ1-6
ASSLAPTPNNSPLH
>14|TRBV7-6|NA|TRBJ2-2
ASSPGQGVYTGELF
>11|TRBV28|NA|TRBJ1-2
ASRSHSNRGYT
>16|TRBV6-1|once|TRBJ2-2
ASSEKGPGLVGTGELF
>19|TRBV12-2|once|TRBJ2-3
ASRLEDPGPSTFGLTDTQY
>10|TRBV2|NA|TRBJ1-1
ASLGQNTEAF
>13|TRBV6-5|NA|TRBJ2-5
ASSYSGGGQETQY
>13|TRBV5-4|once|TRBJ1-2
ASSLISRELYGYT
>10|TRBV7-7|NA|TRBJ2-5
ASSQGSETQY
>16|TRBV7-2|NA|TRBJ2-3
ASSGGLAGGPGTDTQY
>14|TRBV4-2|once|TRBJ2-7
ASSQEGFPNTYEQY
>12|TRBV7-2|NA|TRBJ1-4
ASSRKSGNEKLF
>11|TRBV19|NA|TRBJ1-5
ASSIRGNQPQH
>13|TRBV27|once|TRBJ1-1
ASSGTALGGTEAF
>14|TRBV7-9|NA|TRBJ1-2
ASSPQSPRDPYGYT
>13|TRBV5-1|NA|TRBJ2-3
ASSSQTGPTDTQY
>12|TRBV7-2|NA|TRBJ1-1
ASSLKWGGTEAF
>15|TRBV10-3|few|TRBJ1-2
AISEAFVWGANYGYT
>12|TRBV28|NA|TRBJ1-2
ASRRTGGAGGYT
>15|TRBV5-4|NA|TRBJ2-1
ASSFLSGGPGDNEQF
>12|TRBV19|NA|TRBJ1-1
ASTPSGGGSEAF
>12|TRBV11-2|NA|TRBJ2-7
ASSLDRGGYEQY
>12|TRBV3-1/TRBV3-2|NA|TRBJ1-1
ASRQRYVNTEAF
>12|TRBV5-1|NA|TRBJ2-7
ASSATGVPYEQY
>13|TRBV9|NA|TRBJ1-4
ASSVVGKPSEKLF
>12|TRBV6-1|large|TRBJ2-7
ASSEGSSGGAGY
>13|TRBV6-5|once|TRBJ1-2
ASSTSRGRNYGYT
>17|TRBV5-1|NA|TRBJ2-5
ASSLAGTSGGAWQETQY
>12|TRBV7-7|NA|TRBJ2-3
ASSSDSSGGTQY
>11|TRBV28|NA|TRBJ1-2
ATQGAGNYGYT
>13|TRBV7-2|NA|TRBJ2-6
ASSRGAAGANVLT
>15|TRBV4-2|NA|TRBJ2-5
ASSQIGGGPLQETQY
>13|TRBV18|NA|TRBJ2-1
ASSAPGGPYNEQF
>13|TRBV5-1|NA|TRBJ2-2
ASSAITGATGELF
>14|TRBV3-1/TRBV3-2|NA|TRBJ1-1
ASSLRDRGTSTEAF
>12|TRBV19|NA|TRBJ2-7
ASSRLAGGDEQY